This record looks at one T cell receptor (beta chain) sequence and its context. The data were taken from a study of blood T cell repertoires in COVID-19. At the level of the study: Specimens from acute and convalescent COVID-19 originated in the United States, Italy and Spain. From T cells, B-cell-depleted T cells, or PBMCs came the material, which was cDNA or gDNA.

CDR1 and CDR2 from the germline V gene are SGHVS and FQNEAQ. V shed 1 base, J shed 4 bases, and the junction held 5 bases outside the gene matches. The CDR3 loop spans 16 amino acids. Authors' analysis steps: Estimation of nucleated cell counts was performed using reference gene primer amplification. Measured with immunoSEQ multiplex PCR; TCRdb has only the in-frame clones, and not every one. That table supplies the V and J calls and clone size; D and trimming were determined from the DNA. The data contain 250,000 to 300,000 clones, 81% of them seen just once; the ten biggest clones take up over 2.5%.

The sample consisted of peripheral blood. The source of this sequence is an older woman with active or convalescent COVID-19. J is TRBJ2-3 and V is TRBV7-8; 10 bases agree with TRBD2. The CDR3 DNA reads as TGTGCCAGCAGCTTAGGCAGCGGGGGGGCCTCAGATACGCAGTATTTT. Translating gives CASSLGSGGASDTQYF. Full variable domain (rest looked up from reference TRBV7-8 and TRBJ2-3): GAGVSQSPRYKVAKRGQDVALRCDPISGHVSLFWYQQALGQGPEFLTYFQNEAQLDKSGLPSDRFFAERPEGSVSTLKIQRTQQEDSAVYLCASSLGSGGASDTQYFGPGTRLTVL.